One T cell receptor beta chain is described in this entry. Individuals drawn from 20 to 30 US areas were about 18 to 95 years old. Participant-given clinical history determined each cohort assignment. The data belong to a study of blood T cell repertoires in COVID-19. The overall study: Sites in the United States, Italy and Spain provided acute and convalescent COVID-19 samples.

The protocol was immunoSEQ multiplex PCR, while the TCRdb copy is restricted to in-frame clones and leaves out a portion. The data contain a few hundred thousand clones, 80% to 90% of them singletons. Looked up from germline, CDR1 is SGHRS and CDR2 is YFSETQ. The ends were cut back, 4 bases at V and 1 base at J, with 14 bases in the middle. The CDR3 is made up of 15 amino acids. Sequencing input: PBMCs or T cells enriched from blood (not recorded which). The rearrangement uses TRBV5-1 and TRBJ1-1, with a weak D call TRBD1 (6 bases). The source of this sequence is a woman aged 18-29 years who had recovered from COVID-19. The CDR3 region has the DNA TGCGCCAGCAGCCCGGGACATTCGACGAACACTGAAGCTTTCTTT. Protein: CASSPGHSTNTEAFF.